The T cell receptor (beta chain) under discussion was sequenced for a study of T cell repertoires in cytomegalovirus infection. For the study at large: In public TCR beta signatures, there were indications of both CMV infection and matching HLA type.

TCRdb passed the reads through MiXCR, listing each CDR3 protein once. The table shows roughly 160,000 distinct CDR3 sequences, with about 20% occurring only once. With 3 bases removed from V and 2 bases from J, the gap between germline ends came to 7 bases. CDR3 size: 13 residues. The V gene's germline CDR1 is MNHEY and CDR2 SMNVEV (reference sequence). This clonotype appeared a few times. Its antigen is unknown. Overall study results and limits: Clonotype analysis showed dominance of the ex vivo response by HLA-C-restricted CMV-specific TCR beta clonotypes.

The sequencing here drew on CD8+ T cells from cultured PBMCs, taken from culture after CMV antigen stimulation. The source is a human donor in good health (CMV status not recorded). Some clones in this sample may be carry-over from other donors' samples. The chain recombines TRBV27 with TRBJ1-2; D ambiguous. The CDR3 loop reads CASSFRGNYGYTF. The CDR3 DNA follows: TGTGCCAGCAGTTTTCGAGGCAACTATGGCTACACCTTC.